A selection of T cell receptor beta chains follows, all from one sample in a study of Ad26.COV2.S vaccination and SARS-CoV-2 variants. The method was immunoSEQ multiplex PCR; TCRdb's version includes in-frame clones alone and lacks a portion of them. Of fewer than 500,000 clones in the sample, approximately 92% were seen once. The sample here was peripheral blood, taken in a trial of Ad26.COV2.S vaccine versus placebo. Every receptor here comes from a person aged 18-60 years who received the Ad26.COV2.S COVID-19 vaccine or a placebo. The CDR3 runs from the conserved cysteine through the conserved F or W. D genes are given only for firm matches. Expanded clones are given a class, and other clones once, few, many or no size at all.

>-|TRBJ1-1|TRBV7-3|-
CASGTGANTEAFF
TGTGCCAGCGGGACCGGGGCGAACACTGAAGCTTTCTTT
>-|TRBJ2-6|TRBV27|-
CATPRYSWRANVLTF
TGTGCCACTCCGAGGTATTCCTGGAGGGCCAACGTCCTGACTTTC
>few|TRBJ1-2|TRBV5-4|-
CASSLGTAAIYTF
TGTGCCAGCAGCTTGGGGACAGCGGCGATCTACACCTTC
>-|TRBJ2-5|TRBV10-3|-
CAISESGRQETQYF
TGTGCCATCAGTGAGTCTGGTAGACAAGAGACCCAGTACTTC
>-|TRBJ1-5|TRBV5-1|-
CASSSDPDQPQHF
TGCGCCAGCAGCTCCGATCCAGATCAGCCCCAGCATTTT
>-|TRBJ1-3|TRBV5-6|-
CASSLGAPGNTIYF
TGTGCCAGCAGCTTGGGGGCCCCTGGAAACACCATATATTTT
>-|TRBJ1-4|TRBV25-1|-
CASSPGIATNEKLFF
TGTGCCAGCAGCCCGGGCATTGCAACTAATGAAAAACTGTTTTTT
>-|TRBJ2-1|TRBV5-1|-
CASSLDSSLEQFF
TGCGCCAGCAGCTTGGATTCTAGTCTAGAGCAGTTCTTC
>-|TRBJ1-2|TRBV19|-
CASSIQRVGGYTF
TGTGCCAGTAGTATTCAGAGGGTAGGAGGCTACACCTTC
>few|TRBJ2-1|TRBV11-3|TRBD2
CASSLVRPLAGDINEQFF
TGTGCCAGCAGCTTAGTCCGCCCACTAGCGGGAGACATCAATGAGCAGTTCTTC
>-|TRBJ1-4|TRBV4-2|-
CASSQVPGEGEKLFF
TGTGCCAGCAGCCAAGTACCGGGAGAGGGGGAAAAACTGTTTTTT
>-|TRBJ2-1|TRBV3-1/TRBV3-2|TRBD2
CASSQEWGTKFF
TGTGCCAGCAGCCAAGAGTGGGGGACTAAGTTCTTC
>-|TRBJ2-2|TRBV19|-
CASSNGGGWTGELFF
TGTGCCAGTAGTAATGGAGGGGGCTGGACCGGGGAGCTGTTTTTT
>-|TRBJ1-2|TRBV25-1|-
CASSELTYGDSGYTF
TGTGCCAGCAGTGAATTGACCTACGGGGATTCTGGCTACACCTTC
>-|TRBJ1-5|TRBV4-2|TRBD1
CASSQGGGIGQPQHF
TGTGCCAGCAGCCAAGGAGGGGGCATCGGGCAGCCCCAGCATTTT
>-|TRBJ1-5|TRBV5-4|TRBD1
CASSPDRGDQPQHF
TGTGCCAGCAGCCCGGACAGGGGGGACCAGCCCCAGCATTTT
>-|TRBJ1-1|TRBV6-5|-
CASRLSAPRLEAFF
TGTGCCAGCAGACTCTCGGCACCTAGGCTTGAAGCTTTCTTT
>-|TRBJ2-7|TRBV2|TRBD1
CASSAGTGAYEQYF
TGTGCCAGCAGTGCCGGGACAGGGGCCTACGAGCAGTACTTC
>-|TRBJ1-3|TRBV7-2|-
CASSTDRASGNTIYF
TGTGCCAGCAGCACGGACAGAGCCTCTGGAAACACCATATATTTT
>-|TRBJ1-2|TRBV7-2|-
CASSLVGGHYYGYTF
TGTGCCAGCAGCTTAGTGGGGGGCCACTACTATGGCTACACCTTC
>-|TRBJ2-5|TRBV4-2|TRBD2
CASSQVRGGLETQYF
TGTGCCAGCAGCCAAGTTCGGGGGGGTCTAGAGACCCAGTACTTC
>-|TRBJ1-2|TRBV7-2|-
CASSLEAGRIGGYTF
TGTGCCAGCAGCTTAGAGGCAGGGCGGATAGGTGGCTACACCTTC
>-|TRBJ2-5|TRBV6-1|-
CASSDAGTPQETQYF
TGTGCCAGCAGTGATGCCGGGACTCCTCAAGAGACCCAGTACTTC
>-|TRBJ1-2|TRBV28|-
CASSPPRQENYGYTF
TGTGCCAGCAGTCCACCACGGCAGGAAAACTATGGCTACACCTTC
>-|TRBJ2-5|TRBV28|-
CASSFADYRETQYF
TGTGCCAGCAGTTTCGCGGACTATCGTGAGACCCAGTACTTC
>few|TRBJ1-1|TRBV19|-
CASSQVGEHTEAFF
TGTGCCAGTAGCCAGGTTGGCGAACACACTGAAGCTTTCTTT
>-|TRBJ2-1|TRBV5-1|-
CASSLASVYNEQFF
TGCGCCAGCAGCTTGGCTAGCGTTTACAATGAGCAGTTCTTC
>-|TRBJ1-1|TRBV12-3/TRBV12-4|-
CASRGRGNTEAFF
TGTGCCAGCAGGGGACGGGGGAACACTGAAGCTTTCTTT
>-|TRBJ1-4|TRBV6-5|-
CASSLRTATNEKLFF
TGTGCCAGCAGCCTTCGGACAGCAACTAATGAAAAACTGTTTTTT
>-|TRBJ1-3|TRBV21-1|-
CASSPWGHSSGNTIYF
TGTGCCAGCAGCCCTTGGGGGCACAGCTCTGGAAACACCATATATTTT
>-|TRBJ1-5|TRBV7-8|-
CASSSRGSNQPQHF
TGTGCCAGCAGCTCTAGGGGGAGCAATCAGCCCCAGCATTTT
>-|TRBJ2-7|TRBV29-1|-
CSVGGSEQYF
TGCAGCGTTGGAGGGTCCGAGCAGTACTTC
>-|TRBJ2-5|TRBV29-1|-
CSVSGQAVETQYF
TGCAGCGTTTCCGGGCAGGCGGTGGAGACCCAGTACTTC
>-|TRBJ2-1|TRBV27|TRBD1
CASSLVGTATNEQFF
TGTGCCAGCAGTTTAGTCGGGACAGCCACCAATGAGCAGTTCTTC
>-|TRBJ2-3|TRBV2|TRBD2
CASSDRRGATDTQYF
TGTGCCAGCAGTGATCGGCGGGGGGCCACAGATACGCAGTATTTT
>-|TRBJ1-4|TRBV7-2|TRBD1
CASSLDRGATNEKLFF
TGTGCCAGCAGCTTAGACAGGGGTGCAACTAATGAAAAACTGTTTTTT
>once|TRBJ1-1|TRBV23-1|-
CASSQSGGGVNTEAFF
TGCGCCAGCAGTCAATCAGGAGGGGGGGTGAACACTGAAGCTTTCTTT
>-|TRBJ1-1|TRBV30|-
CAWSEGWVRMNTEAFF
TGTGCCTGGAGTGAGGGGTGGGTTAGAATGAACACTGAAGCTTTCTTT
>-|TRBJ1-6|TRBV6-5|-
CASSYSGPSSRTLHF
TGTGCCAGCAGTTACTCGGGACCATCAAGTCGGACCCTCCACTTT
>-|TRBJ1-2|TRBV18|-
CASSVIGESTNYGYTF
TGTGCCAGCTCAGTAATTGGGGAATCGACTAACTATGGCTACACCTTC
>once|TRBJ1-3|TRBV11-3|-
CASSPSRNTIYF
TGTGCCAGCAGCCCCTCCAGAAACACCATATATTTT
>-|TRBJ2-7|TRBV7-9|-
CASSPSSYEQYF
TGTGCCAGCAGCCCTAGTTCCTACGAGCAGTACTTC
>-|TRBJ1-1|TRBV11-1|-
CASSRDYTEAFF
TGTGCCAGCAGCCGAGATTACACTGAAGCTTTCTTT
>-|TRBJ1-2|TRBV2|-
CANEGENYGYTF
TGTGCCAACGAGGGTGAGAACTATGGCTACACCTTC
>-|TRBJ1-1|TRBV5-1|-
CASSKQGDTEAFF
TGCGCCAGCAGTAAACAGGGAGACACTGAAGCTTTCTTT
>-|TRBJ2-1|TRBV14|-
CASSPNGAYSFTLSSYNEQFF
TGTGCCAGCAGCCCTAACGGGGCCTACTCATTCACCCTGAGCTCCTACAATGAGCAGTTCTTC
>-|TRBJ1-6|TRBV27|-
CASSLRHPNYNSPLHF
TGTGCCAGCAGTTTGAGACACCCGAACTATAATTCACCCCTCCACTTT
>-|TRBJ1-5|TRBV19|-
CASSIQYTGFSNQPQHF
TGTGCCAGTAGTATCCAATATACAGGGTTTAGCAATCAGCCCCAGCATTTT
>-|TRBJ2-5|TRBV2|-
CASSPGPSEETQYF
TGTGCCAGCAGCCCCGGACCTTCTGAAGAGACCCAGTACTTC